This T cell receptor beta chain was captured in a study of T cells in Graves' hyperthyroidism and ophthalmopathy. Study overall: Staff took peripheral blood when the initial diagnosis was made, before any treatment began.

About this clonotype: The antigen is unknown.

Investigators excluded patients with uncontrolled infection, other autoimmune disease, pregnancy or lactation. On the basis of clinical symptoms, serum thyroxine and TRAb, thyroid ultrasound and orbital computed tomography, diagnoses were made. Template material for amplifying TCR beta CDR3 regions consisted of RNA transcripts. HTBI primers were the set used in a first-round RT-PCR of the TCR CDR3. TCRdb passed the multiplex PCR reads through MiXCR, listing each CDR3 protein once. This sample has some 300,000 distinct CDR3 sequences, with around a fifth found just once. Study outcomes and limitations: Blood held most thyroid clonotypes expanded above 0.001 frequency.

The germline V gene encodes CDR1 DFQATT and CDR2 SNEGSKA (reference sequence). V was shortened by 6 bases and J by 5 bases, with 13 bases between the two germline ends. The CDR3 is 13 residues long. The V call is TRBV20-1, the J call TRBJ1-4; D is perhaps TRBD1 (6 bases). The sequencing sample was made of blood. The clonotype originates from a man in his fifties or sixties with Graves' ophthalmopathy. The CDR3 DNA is TGCAGTGCGCTCGGGACATACAATGAAAAACTGTTTTTT. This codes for CSALGTYNEKLFF.